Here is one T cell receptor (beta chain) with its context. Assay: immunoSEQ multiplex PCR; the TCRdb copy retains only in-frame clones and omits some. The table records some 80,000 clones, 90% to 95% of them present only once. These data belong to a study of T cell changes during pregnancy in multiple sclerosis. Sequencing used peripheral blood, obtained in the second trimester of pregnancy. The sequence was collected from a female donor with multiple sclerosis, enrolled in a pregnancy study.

CDR3 region: CASSEDRNSNQPQHF. In nucleotides, the CDR3 is TGTGCCAGCAGTGAGGACAGGAATAGCAATCAGCCCCAGCATTTT. V is TRBV2 and J is TRBJ1-5; 7 bases align to TRBD1. CDR1 SNHLY and CDR2 FYNNEI come from the germline V gene. The CDR3 sequence is 15 residues long. V gave up 3 bases and J gave up 0 bases; unmatched junction bases: 2.